These 7 T cell receptor beta chains share one sample of origin, sequenced in a study of OX40 agonist ivuxolimab in advanced cancers. Some clones are missing from TCRdb's copy, which holds only in-frame ones; the method was immunoSEQ multiplex PCR. The profile shows 90,000 to 100,000 clones, 90% of them singletons. Here the sequenced sample was CD4+ or CD8+ T cells sorted from blood, taken in a trial of the OX40 agonist ivuxolimab. Every receptor here comes from an adult with an advanced solid tumor such as melanoma, head and neck, liver or kidney cancer.

The chain has TRBV9 and TRBJ2-2; D remains unclear. Between the trimmed V and J ends, which lost 0 bases and 4 bases, there was a span of 10 bases. Germline CDR1 reads SGDLS; CDR2 reads YYNGEE. This CDR3 contains 15 residues. CDR3 nucleotide sequence: TGTGCCAGCAGCGTAGGCCCACCCACCACCGGGGAGCTGTTTTTT. It translates to CASSVGPPTTGELFF.

This chain connects TRBV5-4 to TRBJ2-5; D uncertain. V lost 0 bases and J 9 bases, leaving 15 bases between the germline ends. The CDR3 runs 14 residues. CDR1 and CDR2 from the germline V gene are SGHNT and YYREEE (reference sequence). The DNA for the CDR3 is TGTGCCAGCAGCTTGGGAAAGGGCCTATTGGCCCAGTACTTC. Protein: CASSLGKGLLAQYF.

The rearrangement joins TRBV9 to TRBJ2-3; D is uncertain. Trimming shortened V by 0 bases and J by 2 bases, and 10 bases separated the two germline ends. Per germline, CDR1 SGDLS and CDR2 YYNGEE. The CDR3 runs 15 residues. This CDR3 reads CASSVGLALTDTQYF. CDR3 nucleotide sequence: TGTGCCAGCAGCGTAGGACTGGCACTCACAGATACGCAGTATTTT.

This chain connects TRBV30 to TRBJ1-2; 7 bases map to TRBD1. CDR1 and CDR2 from the germline V gene are GTSNPN and SVGIG (reference sequence). Trimming at V came to 3 bases and at J to 4 bases, leaving 11 bases not matched to a gene. The CDR3 length is 15 residues. In DNA, the CDR3 is TGTGCCTGGAGGGGTTGGACCACAGGGGCCTATGGCTACACCTTC. Its protein product is CAWRGWTTGAYGYTF.

V is TRBV11-2 and J is TRBJ2-1; TRBD2 aligns across 10 bases. This CDR3 has 17 amino acids. V was pared by 1 base and J by 3 bases, with 6 bases of the junction left unmatched. Per germline, CDR1 SGHAT and CDR2 FQNNGV. CDR3 in amino acids: CASSLAASGSIYNEQFF. The CDR3, as DNA: TGTGCCAGCAGCTTAGCGGCTAGCGGGAGTATCTACAATGAGCAGTTCTTC.

This chain uses TRBV27 with TRBJ2-2; maybe TRBD2 (6 bases). CDR1 and CDR2 from the germline V gene are MNHEY and SMNVEV (reference sequence). The germline V and J ends were trimmed by 6 bases and 0 bases, with 11 bases remaining between them. The CDR3 totals 15 residues. CDR3 residues: CASSRDFANTGELFF. The CDR3 DNA is TGTGCCAGCAGCAGGGACTTCGCGAACACCGGGGAGCTGTTTTTT.

In the case of this clone: Other DNA sequences in this specimen translate into the identical CDR3. This chain joins TRBV30 and TRBJ1-5; no clear D gene. The CDR3 has 13 amino acids. The V and J ends lost 1 base and 0 bases respectively, with 4 bases between them. Germline V lookup: CDR1 GTSNPN, CDR2 SVGIG (reference sequence). The CDR3 is CAWSGGSNQPQHF. CDR3 in DNA: TGTGCCTGGAGTGGGGGTAGCAATCAGCCCCAGCATTTT.